This TCR beta chain stems from a study of T cells in Graves' hyperthyroidism and ophthalmopathy. Findings and limits, study-wide: The blood repertoire included most of the expanded thyroid clonotypes above 0.001. Model-based prediction identified ophthalmopathy a median around 6.5 months prior to its onset.

This clonotype came up many times. Its matching antigen is unknown. RNA transcripts yielded amplified TCR beta CDR3 regions. An initial round of RT-PCR targeting the TCR CDR3 relied on the HTBI primer set. TCRdb redid the calling of the multiplex PCR reads with MiXCR, one entry per CDR3 protein. The table lists 470,000 or so distinct CDR3 sequences, around 20% of them singletons, with about a quarter in the top ten. The study defined stable Graves' hyperthyroidism as no ophthalmopathy progression within 18 months. Cells are PBMCs isolated from about 10 ml of fresh blood. Germline V gene sequence: CDR1 MNHNS, CDR2 SASEGT. Trimming cost V 6 bases and J 6 bases; bases outside gene matches: 10. The CDR3 is made up of 15 amino acids.

This chain uses TRBV6-1 with TRBJ2-7; the match to TRBD1 covers 11 bases. The sample was blood. The sequence came from a man aged 18 to 35 with Graves' hyperthyroidism. CDR3 sequence: CASRHPGQGAGEQYF. CDR3 bases: TGTGCCAGCAGACACCCCGGACAGGGGGCAGGCGAGCAGTACTTC.